Each of the 7 T cell receptor beta chains below was sequenced from the same sample in a study of blood T cell repertoires in COVID-19. Assay: immunoSEQ multiplex PCR; the TCRdb copy retains only in-frame clones and omits some. This table holds approximately 200,000 clones, about 88% found once. Sequenced input: peripheral blood. The receptors come from a woman aged 30 to 39 with active or convalescent COVID-19.

The V and J genes are TRBV28 and TRBJ2-1; 12 positions agree with TRBD2. The CDR3 totals 17 residues. The trim removed 6 bases at V and 5 bases at J, leaving 11 bases unmatched. Looked up from germline, CDR1 is MDHEN and CDR2 is SYDVKM. CDR3 coding DNA: TGTGCCAGCAGGAGCCTAAGGACTAGCGGGATGGACAATGAGCAGTTCTTC. Its translation: CASRSLRTSGMDNEQFF.

The chain recombines TRBV7-8 with TRBJ1-4, with D perhaps TRBD1 (5 bases). Germline V gene sequence: CDR1 SGHVS, CDR2 FQNEAQ. The CDR3 totals 17 residues. Deletions cut 5 bases from V and 2 bases from J, with 18 bases between. CDR3 sequence reads: CASSGVIRDFTNEKLFF. DNA of the CDR3: TGTGCCAGCAGCGGAGTTATCAGGGACTTCACTAATGAAAAACTGTTTTTT.

Here the CDR3 DNA reads TGCGCCAGCAGCCTGTTTAGTGAGGGCGAGCAGTACTTC. Protein: CASSLFSEGEQYF. The chain joins TRBV5-1 to TRBJ2-7, with D perhaps TRBD2 (5 bases). CDR1 SGHRS and CDR2 YFSETQ come from the germline V gene. V lost 4 bases to trimming and J lost 6 bases, with 14 bases between them. This CDR3 comprises 13 residues. Variable domain in full (rest from reference TRBV5-1 and TRBJ2-7): KAGVTQTPRYLIKTRGQQVTLSCSPISGHRSVSWYQQTPGQGLQFLFEYFSETQRNKGNFPGRFSGRQFSNSRSEMNVSTLELGDSALYLCASSLFSEGEQYFGPGTRLTVT.

The chain carries TRBV28 and TRBJ2-4; D may be TRBD1 (5 bases). CDR1 and CDR2 (germline): MDHEN, SYDVKM. The CDR3 has 12 residues. V lost 6 bases and J 8 bases, leaving 11 bases between the germline ends. Here the CDR3 reads CASSPGWDIQYF. The CDR3 coding sequence is TGTGCCAGCAGCCCAGGGTGGGACATTCAGTACTTC.

This clone has more than one count but fewer than ten. The gene calls are TRBV11-2 and TRBJ1-1; D not certain. Looked up from germline, CDR1 is SGHAT and CDR2 is FQNNGV. The CDR3 loop spans 14 amino acids. V was pared by 2 bases and J by 0 bases, with 7 bases between. CDR3 DNA: TGTGCCAGCAGCTTAAACACCTTGAACACTGAAGCTTTCTTT. Its protein product is CASSLNTLNTEAFF.

The gene calls are TRBV5-4 and TRBJ2-3; D may be TRBD1 (6 bases). The germline CDR1 and CDR2 sequences are SGHNT and YYREEE (reference sequence). The CDR3 runs 15 residues. Trimming removed 2 bases from V and 1 base from J, with 11 bases in between. DNA of the CDR3: TGTGCCAGCAGCTTAGGGCACAGGGGCACAGATACGCAGTATTTT. Translated, it gives CASSLGHRGTDTQYF.

The gene calls are TRBV5-1 and TRBJ2-1; 16 bases line up with TRBD2. The V gene end was trimmed by 0 bases and the J gene end by 8 bases; junction bases not matched to a gene: 5. The CDR3 runs 17 residues. Looked up from germline, CDR1 is SGHRS and CDR2 is YFSETQ. CDR3 coding DNA: TGCGCCAGCAGCTTGGGGGGACTAGCGGGAGGGACCGATGAGCAGTTCTTC. Amino acids: CASSLGGLAGGTDEQFF.